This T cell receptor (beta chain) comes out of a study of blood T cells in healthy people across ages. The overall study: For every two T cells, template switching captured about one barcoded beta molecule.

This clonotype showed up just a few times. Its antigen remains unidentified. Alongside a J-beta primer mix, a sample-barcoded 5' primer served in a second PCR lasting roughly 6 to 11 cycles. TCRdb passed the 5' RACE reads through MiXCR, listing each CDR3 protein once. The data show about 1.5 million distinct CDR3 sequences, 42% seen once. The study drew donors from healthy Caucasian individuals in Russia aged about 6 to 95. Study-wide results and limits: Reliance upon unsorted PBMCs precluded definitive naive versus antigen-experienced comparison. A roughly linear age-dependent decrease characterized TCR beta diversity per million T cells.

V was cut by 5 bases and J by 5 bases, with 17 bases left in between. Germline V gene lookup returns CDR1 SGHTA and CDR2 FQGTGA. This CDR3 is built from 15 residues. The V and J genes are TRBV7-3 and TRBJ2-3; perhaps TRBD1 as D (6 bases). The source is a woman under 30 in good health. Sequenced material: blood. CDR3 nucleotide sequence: TGTGCCAGCAGCACACAGGGATCAAGTGGAGATACGCAGTATTTT. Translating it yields CASSTQGSSGDTQYF.